This T cell receptor beta chain emerged from a study of beta chain features in type 1 diabetes (dated by TCRdb to 2017 to 2018). At the level of the whole study: Patients and healthy donors did not differ in mean age, gender distribution, total cell number or subset yield. A total of 107,917,701 sorted cells were examined across all samples, and the number of cells per subset was strongly correlated with RNA yield. In the study, TCRB repertoires of sorted circulating CD4+ T cell subsets from recently diagnosed type 1 diabetes patients were compared with those of matched healthy donors. Regulatory and stem cell-like memory subsets were isolated from only 8 patients and about eight healthy donors, whereas naive and central memory subsets came from all 30 or so donors.

Looking up the germline V gene (reference sequence) yields CDR1 SEHNR and CDR2 FQNEAQ. A distance of 14 bases separates the germline ends of V and J, which lose 1 base and 5 bases respectively. Measured from the cysteine to the phenylalanine, the CDR3 is 15 residues long. Only the CDR3 region is kept as DNA, spanning 45 bases read in frame from base 1. In its sample, this clone was seen a few times. Its antigen is currently not known. Base qualities are not at hand, and no much larger clone is one base apart. Results the study describes overall, beyond this receptor: Naive, central memory and regulatory TCRB repertoires appeared to be more similar among patients than among healthy donors. In all four CD4+ subsets, TCRB CDR3 length was moderately but significantly shorter in type 1 diabetes patients. Because cDNA rather than genomic DNA was sequenced, highly expressing activated cells could have been over-represented, although no difference in activation and CD3 levels was found between groups. At VDJ recombination sites, patients with type 1 diabetes made fewer insertions and deleted more nucleotides, a pattern implying thymic rearrangement abnormalities. PCR may preferentially amplify shorter templates, but because patient and control samples were amplified and corrected together, any resulting skew would affect both groups equally. Only small numbers of individuals were included in the HLA sub-analyses, which left unresolved whether HLA type had any influence on TCRB rearrangement.

All of the isolated RNA was reverse transcribed with the High Capacity cDNA Reverse Transcription Kit, so expressed TCRB transcripts were sequenced. Deep immunoSEQ sequencing was performed on naive, central memory and regulatory T cell samples, with an average of approximately 3.9 million total reads per sample. After sorted cells were lysed in RLT buffer, RNA was extracted with DNase-treated RNeasy Micro or Mini kits, with the choice depending on cell number. To prevent cross-contamination, each cell subset was processed individually, whereas patient and healthy donor samples were processed jointly. The immunoSEQ multiplex PCR was used to amplify TCRB sequences from cDNA, yielding 87-bp fragments that span the CDR3 region. The amplicons were sequenced using the Illumina HiSeq platform. In the original analysis: PCR bias was corrected computationally using synthetic template baselines, and reads within Hamming distance 2 were collapsed, with unmergeable singletons discarded. Reads were aligned against IMGT to assign V, D and J genes, CDR3 length and insertions or deletions at six rearrangement sites. Within each subset, clonotype counts were normalized to the number of sorted cells before true diversity and Gini coefficients were calculated with the tcR R package. Repertoire sharing was quantified using the overlap coefficient calculated on TCRB nucleotide sequences. As a proxy for the pre-selection repertoire, out-of-frame TCRB sequences from naive cells were analyzed. Here the immuneACCESS table is served through TCRdb, limited to in-frame sequences with V and J called. Missing clones are a known gap in these copies; in checked studies unresolved V genes cover under half, and the rest lacks a known reason. The V and J calls and clone size come from that table; D and trimming were worked out from the DNA. Counted in this sample were about 900,000 clones; 15% to 20% of them appeared once. 0.023% of the sample comes from the top ten.

Each donor gave one peripheral blood draw, approximately 0.11 L on average, collected into heparinised tubes. Using a panel that included CD45RO, CCR7, CD25, CD127, CD95 and CD27, naive, central memory, regulatory and stem cell-like memory CD4+ T cells were sorted on a BD FACSAria II. All sorted populations exceeded 95% purity. Right away, PBMCs were isolated by Lymphoprep density gradient centrifugation and were stained directly, with no culture step. Samples were stained and sorted in pairs, with one healthy donor and one patient per experiment, so that batch effects were minimized. Material for sequencing was naive CD4+ T cells from blood. The cell subset or site label for this specimen denotes: true naive CD4+ T cells. The sequence was collected from a young woman in good health. Rearrangement joined TRBV7-9 to TRBJ1-2; the D segment cannot be called with confidence. The DNA sequence follows: TGTGCCAGCAGCTTAGGAGTCTGGAGTGGTTATGGCTACACCTTC. The resulting protein is CASSLGVWSGYGYTF.